The entry below gives a single T cell receptor (beta chain) sequence along with its context. Its antigen is unidentified. The CDR3 is 17 residues long. J gave up 0 bases and V 5 bases, and 9 bases lay outside the gene matches. Germline lookup yields CDR1 SEHNR and CDR2 FQNEAQ (reference sequence). TCRdb's table, derived via immunoSEQ multiplex PCR, lists solely in-frame clones and lacks some. The sample carries 100,000 to 120,000 clones, 86% recorded once. The sample originates from a study of T cell responses to AZD1222 COVID-19 vaccine. Study findings and constraints: Repertoires were obtained solely post-peak T cell response.

Sequencing was performed on peripheral blood, taken on day 0 of AZD1222 vaccination. This TCR was recovered from an adult in good health. The chain employs TRBV7-9 and TRBJ2-1, with 8 bases fitting TRBD1. The CDR3 nucleotides are TGTGCCAGCAGCCCTAGGGCAGGGGGCCGCTCCTACAATGAGCAGTTCTTC. This sequence encodes CASSPRAGGRSYNEQFF.